This entry concerns a single TCR beta chain. These data are taken from a study of T cell responses to AZD1222 COVID-19 vaccine. Assay used: immunoSEQ multiplex PCR; TCRdb lists only in-frame clones, some missing. The profile shows roughly 200,000 clones, about 89% of them singletons. With V trimmed by 6 bases and J by 1 base, 1 base remained unmatched. Germline values: CDR1 KGHDR, CDR2 SFDVKD. The CDR3 extends over 14 amino acids. This clonotype was obtained from an adult who received the AZD1222 COVID-19 vaccine. The V call is TRBV24-1, the J call TRBJ2-3, with 9 bases lining up with TRBD2. Source: peripheral blood, taken 28 days after the second AZD1222 dose. DNA of the CDR3: TGTGCCACCAGTTTAGCGGGGGGCACAGATACGCAGTATTTT. It codes for CATSLAGGTDTQYF.